This TCR beta chain was recorded in a study of shared clonotypes between healthy human individuals. Study results and caveats: Compared with clonotypes that all four donors shared, non-shared clonotypes had lower generation probabilities. As a rule, naive subsets had a larger estimated richness than memory subsets.

Trimming removed 5 bases from V and 3 bases from J; junction bases left unmatched: 7. The CDR3 is 16 amino acids. CDR1 and CDR2 from the germline V gene are LNHDA and SQIVND (reference sequence). Remarks on this clone: What it binds is unknown.

Libraries were prepared by immunoSEQ multiplex PCR; TCRdb keeps only in-frame clonotypes and omits some of them. In the table there are roughly 1,100,000 clones, around 76% of which are singletons. The specimen was memory CD4+ T cells sorted from blood. The subset here: CD45RA-negative fraction. This chain uses TRBV19 with TRBJ2-3, with 11 bases lining up with TRBD2. The origin of this receptor is a man between 18 and 35 years old in good health. The chain's CDR3 is CASSPGRLAGTDTQYF. The CDR3 DNA reads TGTGCCAGTAGTCCAGGGAGACTAGCGGGGACAGATACGCAGTATTTT.